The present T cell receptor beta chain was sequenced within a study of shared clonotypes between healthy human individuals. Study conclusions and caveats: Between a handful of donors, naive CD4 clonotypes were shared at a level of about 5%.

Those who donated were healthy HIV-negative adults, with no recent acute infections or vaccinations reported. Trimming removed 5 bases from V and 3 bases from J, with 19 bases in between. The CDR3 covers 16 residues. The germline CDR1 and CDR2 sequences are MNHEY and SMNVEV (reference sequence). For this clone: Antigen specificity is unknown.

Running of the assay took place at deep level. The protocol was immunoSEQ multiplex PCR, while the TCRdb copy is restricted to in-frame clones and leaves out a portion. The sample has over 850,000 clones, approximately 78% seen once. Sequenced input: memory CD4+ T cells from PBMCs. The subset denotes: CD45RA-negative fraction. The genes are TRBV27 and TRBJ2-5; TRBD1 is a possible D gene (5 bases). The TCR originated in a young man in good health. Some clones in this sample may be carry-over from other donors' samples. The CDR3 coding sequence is TGTGCCAGCAGTGCGTTAGGGGCTACCACAAAAGAGACCCAGTACTTC. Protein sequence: CASSALGATTKETQYF.